The 2 T cell receptor beta chains reported below all come from one sample, sequenced in a study of blood T cell repertoires in COVID-19. Generated by immunoSEQ multiplex PCR, the TCRdb table keeps only in-frame clones and is missing some. The sample contains roughly 250,000 clones, roughly 85% of which appear only once. The sample was PBMCs or T cells enriched from blood (not recorded which). These receptors all come from a woman aged 40 to 50 who had been exposed to COVID-19.

The chain links TRBV19 to TRBJ2-7; 8 nucleotides agree with TRBD1. J was trimmed by 3 bases and V by 3 bases; bases with no gene match: 4. This CDR3 is built from 14 residues. The germline CDR1 and CDR2 sequences are LNHDA and SQIVND (reference sequence). The chain's CDR3 is CASSIGDRNYEQYF. The DNA of the CDR3 is TGTGCCAGTAGTATCGGGGACAGGAACTACGAGCAGTACTTC.

DNA for the CDR3: TGTGCCAGCAGCTTGGGGGCTACCTATAATTCACCCCTCCACTTT. Translation: CASSLGATYNSPLHF. V and J are TRBV5-4 and TRBJ1-6; D is unresolved. V lost 0 bases to trimming and J lost 2 bases, with 6 bases between them. Germline CDR1 is SGHNT and CDR2 is YYREEE (reference sequence). The CDR3 spans 15 residues.